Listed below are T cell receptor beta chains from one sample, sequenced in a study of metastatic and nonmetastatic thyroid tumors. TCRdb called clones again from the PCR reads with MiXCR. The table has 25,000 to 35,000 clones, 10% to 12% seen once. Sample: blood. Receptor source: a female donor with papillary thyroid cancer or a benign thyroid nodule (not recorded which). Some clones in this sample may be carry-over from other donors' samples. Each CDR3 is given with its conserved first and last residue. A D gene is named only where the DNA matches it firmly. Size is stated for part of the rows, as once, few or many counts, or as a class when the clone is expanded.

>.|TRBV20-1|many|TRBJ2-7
CSATTGSSYEQYF
TGCAGTGCCACGACTGGGAGCTCCTACGAGCAGTACTTC
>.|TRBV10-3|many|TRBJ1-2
CAIRGESYGYTF
TGTGCCATCAGGGGGGAATCCTATGGCTACACCTTC
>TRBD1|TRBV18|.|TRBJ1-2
CTSSPPGTVNYCYTF
TGTACCAGCTCACCACCGGGGACAGTAAACTATTGCTACACCTTC
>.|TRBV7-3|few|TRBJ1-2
CASSLGAGAGYTF
TGTGCCAGCAGCTTAGGGGCAGGGGCCGGCTACACCTTC
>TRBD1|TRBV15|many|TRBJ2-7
CATSRPPGTGDEQYF
TGTGCCACCAGCAGACCACCGGGGACAGGGGACGAGCAGTACTTC
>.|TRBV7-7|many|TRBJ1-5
CASSSRSRLYSNQPQHF
TGTGCTAGCAGCTCTAGGTCCAGGTTGTATAGCAATCAGCCCCAGCATTTT
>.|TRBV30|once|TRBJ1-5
CACSVQGGGFHQPQHF
TGTGCCTGTAGTGTACAGGGCGGGGGGTTTCATCAGCCCCAGCATTTT
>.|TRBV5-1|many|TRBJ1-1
CASSLGGGAFF
TGCGCCAGCAGCTTGGGTGGGGGAGCTTTCTTT
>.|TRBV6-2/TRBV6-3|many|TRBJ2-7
CASSYPWDLGLYEQYF
TGTGCCAGCAGTTACCCTTGGGACTTGGGACTTTACGAGCAGTACTTC
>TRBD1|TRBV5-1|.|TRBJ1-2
CASSLDRGRSGYTF
TGCGCCAGCAGCCTGGACAGGGGGCGGAGTGGCTACACCTTC
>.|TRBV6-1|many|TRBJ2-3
CASSYLAYTDTQYF
TGTGCCAGCAGCTATCTAGCGTACACAGATACGCAGTATTTT
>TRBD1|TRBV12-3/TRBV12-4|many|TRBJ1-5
CASSSDRSNQPQHF
TGTGCCAGCAGTTCGGACAGGAGCAATCAGCCCCAGCATTTT
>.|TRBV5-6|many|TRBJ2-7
CATTGRARDEQYF
TGTGCCACCACGGGAAGGGCTAGGGACGAGCAGTACTTC
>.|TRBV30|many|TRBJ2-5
CAWSRGQETQYF
TGTGCCTGGAGTAGAGGCCAAGAGACCCAGTACTTC
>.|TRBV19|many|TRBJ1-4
CASSISGVPEKLFF
TGTGCCAGTAGTATAAGCGGGGTGCCCGAAAAACTGTTTTTT
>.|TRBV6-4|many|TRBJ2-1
CASSDSFGRTTSEQFF
TGTGCCAGCAGTGACTCGTTCGGGCGGACCACCAGTGAGCAGTTCTTC
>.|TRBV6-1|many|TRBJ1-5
CASRTAGGESGPQHF
TGTGCCAGCAGGACTGCGGGCGGGGAGAGTGGGCCCCAGCATTTT
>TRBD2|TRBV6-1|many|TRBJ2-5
CASRLGTSGRWTQYF
TGTGCCAGCAGACTCGGGACTAGCGGGAGGTGGACCCAGTACTTC
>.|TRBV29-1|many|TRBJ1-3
CSVLIISSGNTIYF
TGCAGCGTTCTTATAATTAGCTCTGGAAACACCATATATTTT
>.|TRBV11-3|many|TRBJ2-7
CASSPGADVAYEQYF
TGTGCCAGCAGCCCAGGGGCAGACGTCGCCTACGAGCAGTACTTC
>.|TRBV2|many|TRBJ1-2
CASSLQGFNYGYTF
TGTGCCAGCAGTCTACAGGGATTTAACTATGGCTACACCTTC
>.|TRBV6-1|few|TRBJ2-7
CASSEEIVPGEQYF
TGTGCCAGCAGTGAAGAGATCGTACCAGGCGAGCAGTACTTC
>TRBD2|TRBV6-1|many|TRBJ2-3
CASIGGGSSDTQYF
TGTGCCAGCATCGGAGGCGGGAGCTCAGATACGCAGTATTTT
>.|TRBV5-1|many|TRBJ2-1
CASSANYREASSYNEQFF
TGCGCCAGCAGCGCTAACTATAGGGAGGCGAGCTCCTACAATGAGCAGTTCTTC
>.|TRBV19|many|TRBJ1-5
CASSKSGDQPQHF
TGTGCCAGTAGTAAATCAGGGGATCAGCCCCAGCATTTT
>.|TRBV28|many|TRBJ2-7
CASSFYRAGASYEQYF
TGTGCCAGCAGTTTCTACAGGGCTGGCGCCTCCTACGAGCAGTACTTC
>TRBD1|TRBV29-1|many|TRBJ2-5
CSVGDRYQETQYF
TGCAGCGTGGGGGACAGGTACCAAGAGACCCAGTACTTC
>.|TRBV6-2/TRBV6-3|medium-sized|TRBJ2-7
CASRLGSEQYF
TGTGCCAGCAGACTCGGTAGTGAGCAGTACTTC
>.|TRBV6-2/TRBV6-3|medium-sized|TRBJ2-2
CASSQAGPGELFF
TGTGCCAGCAGCCAGGCGGGGCCCGGGGAGCTGTTTTTT
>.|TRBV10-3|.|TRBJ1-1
CAISGGVAEAFF
TGTGCCATCAGTGGTGGGGTGGCTGAAGCTTTCTTT
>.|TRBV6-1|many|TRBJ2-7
CASSWGLGNEQYF
TGTGCCAGCAGTTGGGGACTTGGAAACGAGCAGTACTTC
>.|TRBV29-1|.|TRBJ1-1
CSAPEGLEAFF
TGCAGCGCCCCGGAAGGTCTTGAAGCTTTCTTT
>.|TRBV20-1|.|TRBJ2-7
CSSRRSSYEQCF
TGCTCCTCAAGGCGGTCCTCCTACGAGCAGTGCTTC
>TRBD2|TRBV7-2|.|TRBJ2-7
CASSFGSGGPYEQYF
TGTGCCAGCAGCTTTGGAAGCGGGGGGCCCTACGAGCAGTACTTC
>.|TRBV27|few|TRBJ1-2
CASSLSSGTPGGSYTF
TGTGCCAGCAGTTTAAGCTCGGGAACCCCAGGAGGAAGCTACACCTTC
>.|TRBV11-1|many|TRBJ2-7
CASSSQQVYEQYF
TGTGCCAGCAGCTCGCAACAGGTTTACGAGCAGTACTTC
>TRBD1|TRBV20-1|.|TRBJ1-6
CSSRQGRSPLHF
TGCAGTTCCCGACAGGGGAGATCACCCCTCCACTTT
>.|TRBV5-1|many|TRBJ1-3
CASSLAGATGGNTIYF
TGCGCCAGCAGCTTGGCCGGGGCTACCGGGGGAAACACCATATATTTT
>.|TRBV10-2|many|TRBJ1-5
CASSTDHPNQPQHF
TGCGCCAGCAGTACAGACCACCCCAATCAGCCCCAGCATTTT
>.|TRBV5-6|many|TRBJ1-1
CASSLLRTEAFF
TGTGCCAGCAGCCTCCTACGCACTGAAGCTTTCTTT
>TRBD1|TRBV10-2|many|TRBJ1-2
CASGDGQAYGYTF
TGCGCCAGCGGGGACGGACAGGCCTATGGCTACACCTTC
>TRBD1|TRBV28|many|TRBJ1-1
CASSDSGTGKTEAFF
TGTGCCAGCAGTGACTCCGGGACAGGGAAAACTGAAGCTTTCTTT
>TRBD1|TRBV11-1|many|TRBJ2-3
CASSLAGTDPDTQYF
TGTGCCAGCAGCTTAGCCGGGACAGACCCAGATACGCAGTATTTT
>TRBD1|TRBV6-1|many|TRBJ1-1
CASSEAWWTGVHTEAFF
TGTGCCAGCAGTGAGGCCTGGTGGACAGGCGTTCACACTGAAGCTTTCTTT
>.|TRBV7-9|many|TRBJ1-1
CASSDDRRTEAFF
TGTGCCAGCAGCGATGACCGAAGGACTGAAGCTTTCTTT
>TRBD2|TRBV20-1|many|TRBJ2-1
CSAREPGSAGGGSYNEQFF
TGCAGTGCTAGAGAGCCTGGATCGGCGGGAGGGGGGTCCTACAATGAGCAGTTCTTC
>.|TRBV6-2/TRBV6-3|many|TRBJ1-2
CASTKTDNYGYTF
TGTGCCAGCACTAAGACAGATAACTATGGCTACACCTTC
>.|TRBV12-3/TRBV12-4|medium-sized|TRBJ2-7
CASTPGGELSYEQYF
TGTGCCAGCACCCCCGGAGGCGAACTCTCCTACGAGCAGTACTTC
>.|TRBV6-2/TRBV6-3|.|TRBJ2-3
CASSLCPRDTQSF
TGTGCCAGCAGTTTGTGCCCCCGCGATACGCAGTCTTTT
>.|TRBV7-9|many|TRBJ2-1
CASSPAVRGEQFF
TGTGCCAGCAGCCCGGCGGTACGAGGTGAGCAGTTCTTC
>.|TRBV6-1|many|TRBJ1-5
CASNHDNQPQHF
TGTGCCAGCAACCACGACAATCAGCCCCAGCATTTT